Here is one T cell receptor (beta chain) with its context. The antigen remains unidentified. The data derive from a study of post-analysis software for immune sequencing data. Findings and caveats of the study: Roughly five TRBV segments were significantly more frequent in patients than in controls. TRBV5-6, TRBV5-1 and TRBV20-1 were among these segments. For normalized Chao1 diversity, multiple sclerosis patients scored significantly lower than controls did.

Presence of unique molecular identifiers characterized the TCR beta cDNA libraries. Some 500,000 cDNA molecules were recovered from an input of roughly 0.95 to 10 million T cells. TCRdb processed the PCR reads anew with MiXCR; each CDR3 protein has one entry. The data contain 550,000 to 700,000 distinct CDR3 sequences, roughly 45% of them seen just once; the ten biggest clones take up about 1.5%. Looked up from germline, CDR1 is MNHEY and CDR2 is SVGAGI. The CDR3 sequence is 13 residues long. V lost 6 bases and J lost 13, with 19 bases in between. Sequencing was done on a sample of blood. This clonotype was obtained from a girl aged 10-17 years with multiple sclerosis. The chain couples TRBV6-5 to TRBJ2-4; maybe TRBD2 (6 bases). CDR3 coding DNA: TGTGCCAGCAGAGCTCTAGCGAAGTTTGAGCAGTACTTC. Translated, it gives CASRALAKFEQYF.